This T cell receptor (beta chain) was profiled in a study of Ad26.COV2.S vaccination and SARS-CoV-2 variants. Study-level background: Once or twice, 56 days apart, Ad26.COV2.S was delivered intramuscularly. Study results and caveats: Measures of TCR breadth and depth may have fallen short of total T cell responses.

The treatment here: roughly 19 received Ad26.COV2.S at low or high dose, single or two shots; about 5 received placebo; per-sample allocation not given. Day 63 after the first vaccine or placebo injection was the time point for sampling. The sample came from a Boston adult aged 18-55 years. The study used a vaccine consisting of an Ad26 vector that expressed Wuhan-strain SARS-CoV-2 spike. Comments on this clone: Its antigen is not identified.

The table came from immunoSEQ multiplex PCR; TCRdb's copy has only in-frame clones and leaves some out. The sample carries 510,000 or so clones, about 83% recorded once. This CDR3 is built from 13 residues. CDR1 MNHEY and CDR2 SMNVEV come from the germline V gene (reference sequence). V lost 0 bases to trimming and J lost 10 bases, with 10 bases between them. Sequences were derived from peripheral blood, sampled in a trial of Ad26.COV2.S vaccine versus placebo. This receptor was taken from a person between 18 and 59 years old who received the Ad26.COV2.S COVID-19 vaccine or a placebo. The chain has TRBV27 and TRBJ2-1; TRBD2 might be the D (5 bases). The CDR3 nucleotides are TGTGCCAGCAGTTTATCGAGGAGGCGCGAGCAGTTCTTC. As protein: CASSLSRRREQFF.